This TCR beta chain was captured by sequencing in a study of T cell repertoires in cytomegalovirus infection. Trimming pared 0 bases from V and 7 bases from J, leaving 15 bases between. Germline-derived CDR1 and CDR2 are LGHNA and YSLEER. The CDR3 loop spans 16 amino acids. This clonotype has more than one count but fewer than ten. Each CDR3 protein is one row after TCRdb ran MiXCR on the reads. This sample has just under 300,000 distinct CDR3 sequences, with roughly a tenth found just once. What was sequenced was PBMCs. J is TRBJ1-4 and V is TRBV4-3, with D maybe TRBD1 (5 bases). This clonotype was obtained from a human donor in good health (CMV status not recorded). Some clones in this sample may be carry-over from other donors' samples. CDR3 in amino acids: CASSQDPGKQGEKLFF. The CDR3 nucleotides read TGCGCCAGCAGCCAAGATCCGGGGAAGCAGGGTGAAAAACTGTTTTTT.